This TCR beta chain was found in a study of PD-1 blockade in classical Hodgkin lymphoma. Notes on the study in general: Only CD4+ TCR diversity, not CD8+, had risen significantly by C4D1.

This clone appeared a few times. What it recognizes is unknown. Clones were read by immunoSEQ multiplex PCR, and TCRdb kept only the in-frame ones, dropping some. The data contain around 26,000 clones, approximately 79% of them singletons. V was shortened by 3 bases and J by 1 base, with 9 bases between the two germline ends. This CDR3 comprises 14 residues. Germline V gene sequence: CDR1 SNHLY, CDR2 FYNNEI. The time point: cycle 4 day 1 (C4D1), after more than five weeks of nivolumab. In every patient, relapse followed autologous stem cell transplantation, while exposure to brentuximab vedotin differed. Purification of CD4+ T cells from thawed PBMCs was achieved by magnetic negative selection.

The clonotype originates from a human donor with classical Hodgkin lymphoma. The chain has TRBV2 and TRBJ1-1; D remains unclear. The source material was CD4+ T cells from blood, sampled before the fourth cycle of nivolumab. The CDR3 sequence: CASSDAESNTEAFF. The CDR3 DNA sequence: TGTGCCAGCAGTGACGCGGAATCGAACACTGAAGCTTTCTTT.